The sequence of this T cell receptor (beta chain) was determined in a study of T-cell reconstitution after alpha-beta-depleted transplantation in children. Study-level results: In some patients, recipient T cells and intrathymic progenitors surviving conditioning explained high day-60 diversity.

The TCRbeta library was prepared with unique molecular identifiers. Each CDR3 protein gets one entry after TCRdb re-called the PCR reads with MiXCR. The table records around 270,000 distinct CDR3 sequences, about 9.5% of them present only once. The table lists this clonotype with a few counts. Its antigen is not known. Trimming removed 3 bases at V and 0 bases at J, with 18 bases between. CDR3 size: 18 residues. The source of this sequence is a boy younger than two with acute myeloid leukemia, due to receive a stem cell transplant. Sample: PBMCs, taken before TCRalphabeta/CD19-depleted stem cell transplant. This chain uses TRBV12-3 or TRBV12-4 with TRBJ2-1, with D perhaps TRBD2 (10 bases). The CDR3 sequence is CASSLGQGLASSYNEQFF. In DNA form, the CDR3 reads TGTGCCAGCAGTTTGGGACAGGGACTAGCGAGCTCCTACAATGAGCAGTTCTTC.